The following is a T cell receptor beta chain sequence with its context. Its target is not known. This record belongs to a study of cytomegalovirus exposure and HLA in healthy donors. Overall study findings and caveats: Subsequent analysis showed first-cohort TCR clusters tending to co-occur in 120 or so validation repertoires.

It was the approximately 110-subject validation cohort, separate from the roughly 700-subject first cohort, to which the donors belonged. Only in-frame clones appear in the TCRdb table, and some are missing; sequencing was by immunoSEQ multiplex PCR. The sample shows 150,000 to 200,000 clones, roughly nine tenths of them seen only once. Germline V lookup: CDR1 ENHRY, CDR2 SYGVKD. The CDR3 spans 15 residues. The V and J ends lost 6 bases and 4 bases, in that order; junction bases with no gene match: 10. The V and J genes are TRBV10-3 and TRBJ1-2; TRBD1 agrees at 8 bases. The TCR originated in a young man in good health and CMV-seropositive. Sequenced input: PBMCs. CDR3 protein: CAIRPDRAIRYGYTF. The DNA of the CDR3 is TGTGCCATCAGACCGGACAGGGCTATTCGCTATGGCTACACCTTC.